This T cell receptor (beta chain) is drawn from a study of OX40 agonist ivuxolimab in advanced cancers. The V gene lost 1 base and the J gene lost 4 bases, with 4 bases spanning the gap. Germline loops: CDR1 MNHEY, CDR2 SVGAGI. CDR3 length: 12 residues. This table comes from immunoSEQ multiplex PCR, and its TCRdb copy is limited to in-frame clones, with some not included. Seen here are more than 95,000 clones, approximately 93% observed once, and the top ten hold around 0.17%. The specimen comprised CD4+ or CD8+ T cells sorted from blood, sampled in a trial of the OX40 agonist ivuxolimab. The V gene is TRBV6-5, the J gene TRBJ2-5; the D is unclear. This clonotype was obtained from an adult with an advanced solid tumor such as melanoma, head and neck, liver or kidney cancer. The CDR3 DNA reads as TGTGCCAGCAGTTACTTCGCAGAGACCCAGTACTTC. This gives the protein CASSYFAETQYF.